This TCR beta chain was captured in a study of T cell repertoires in ileal Crohn's disease. CDR3 size: 13 residues. Trimming took 3 bases from V and 3 from J; bases not matched to a gene: 1. Germline values: CDR1 SGHTA, CDR2 FQGTGA. Repertoires were generated with immunoSEQ multiplex PCR, while TCRdb's copy carries only in-frame clones and drops some. This table has under 5,000 clones, 69% appearing once. This clone appeared a few times. The sequence came from an adult with Crohn's disease. The source material was ileal tissue. This sequence joins TRBV7-3 and TRBJ2-5, with 7 nucleotides matching TRBD2. The CDR3 region has the DNA TGTGCCAGCAGCTTTGCGGGGGAAGAGACCCAGTACTTC. It specifies CASSFAGEETQYF.